The source of this TCR beta chain is a study of identical twins. A few counts support this clonotype. Between the trimmed V and J ends, which lost 2 bases and 1 base, there was a span of 9 bases. Germline assignment: CDR1 MGHRA and CDR2 YSYEKL. The CDR3 spans 15 residues. TCRdb re-called the 5' RACE reads with MiXCR, one entry per CDR3 protein. Altogether about 690,000 distinct CDR3 sequences are present, 5.5% to 7.5% being singletons, with the ten largest covering 1.5% to 2%. The TCR was taken from a man younger than 35 in good health. The chain combines TRBV4-1 with TRBJ1-5; D may be TRBD1 (6 bases). The sample consisted of naive T cells sorted from blood. The CDR3 loop is CASSQRGASNQPQHF. CDR3 nucleotide sequence: TGCGCCAGCAGCCAAAGGGGGGCCAGCAATCAGCCCCAGCATTTT.